This T cell receptor (beta chain) is from a study of brain T cells in children with intractable seizures. Study-level results: Clones missing pre-surgery may reflect undersampling of that blood sample. Patients' HCMV serostatus was unknown; virus specificity rests on CDR3 similarity alone.

This CDR3 has 13 residues. Germline lookup yields CDR1 KGHSH and CDR2 LQKENI. V was shortened by 2 bases and J by 0 bases, with 1 base between the two germline ends. Time point defined: blood from clinic visit 5 months post-surgery; TSC patient then seizure free. Sequencing was limited to surgery cases with top T cell transcript signatures in brain tissue. Before surgery, patients took at least one anti-epileptic drug. As for this clone: What it recognizes is unknown.

TCRdb keeps only in-frame clones here, not all; method: immunoSEQ multiplex PCR. The sample lists hundreds of thousands of clones; more than 85% were seen once. The sample was peripheral blood, taken 4 to 5 months after surgery. This chain links TRBV18 with TRBJ1-4; no firm D call. This sequence was found in a boy younger than two with tuberous sclerosis and intractable seizures. The CDR3, as DNA: TGTGCCAGCTCACCAGCAACTAATGAAAAACTGTTTTTT. Translation gives CASSPATNEKLFF.